Following are 17 T cell receptor beta chains from one sample sequenced in a study of OX40 agonist ivuxolimab in advanced cancers. The method behind the library was the immunoSEQ multiplex PCR assay. Held by TCRdb, this immuneACCESS table contains in-frame sequences only and omits some clones. Under half of the omission traces to an unresolved V gene where checked; the cause of the rest is unknown. Recorded for this sample are tens of thousands of clones; roughly nine tenths of them occurred a single time. Of the sample, approximately 0.35% falls within the top ten clones. Sequencing was performed on CD4+ or CD8+ T cells sorted from blood, taken in a trial of the OX40 agonist ivuxolimab. These receptors all stem from an adult with an advanced solid tumor such as melanoma, head and neck, liver or kidney cancer.

The chain joins TRBV25-1 to TRBJ1-2; 9 bases are shared with TRBD1. Trimming removed 3 bases from V and 2 bases from J; junction bases left unmatched: 4. CDR1 and CDR2 (germline): MGHDK, SYGVNS. The CDR3 has 15 amino acids. Here the CDR3 DNA reads TGTGCCAGCAGTGACCCAGGGACAGGGAACTATGGCTACACCTTC. It specifies CASSDPGTGNYGYTF.

The J gene is TRBJ1-1, the V gene TRBV6-6; no clear D gene. This CDR3 spans 11 amino acids. CDR1 is MNHNY, CDR2 SVGAGI, per germline (reference sequence). Trimming stripped 8 bases from V and 0 bases from J, with 4 bases between. CDR3 sequence (DNA): TGTGCCAGCGGACTGAACACTGAAGCTTTCTTT. Translated: CASGLNTEAFF.

The chain uses TRBV28 and TRBJ2-5; D may be TRBD2 (5 bases). The CDR3 has 15 residues. V was clipped by 1 base and J by 5 bases, with 14 bases between them. Germline lookup yields CDR1 MDHEN and CDR2 SYDVKM. The CDR3: CASSLYGGGSETQYF. CDR3 nucleotides: TGTGCCAGCAGTTTATACGGCGGAGGTTCGGAGACCCAGTACTTC. Looking up the rest from reference TRBV28 and TRBJ2-5 gives the full variable domain: DVKVTQSSRYLVKRTGEKVFLECVQDMDHENMFWYRQDPGLGLRLIYFSYDVKMKEKGDIPEGYSVSREKKERFSLILESASTNQTSMYLCASSLYGGGSETQYFGPGTRLLVL.

This clone was observed a single time. The chain carries TRBV4-3 and TRBJ2-3, with a weak D call TRBD1 (5 bases). Germline V gene sequence: CDR1 LGHNA, CDR2 YSLEER. Trimming removed 0 bases from V and 0 bases from J, with 7 bases in between. The CDR3 sequence is 15 residues long. CDR3 region: CASSQEHRSTDTQYF. CDR3 sequence (DNA): TGCGCCAGCAGCCAAGAACACAGGAGCACAGATACGCAGTATTTT.

This chain joins TRBV29-1 and TRBJ1-1; TRBD1 aligns across 7 bases. The V gene's germline CDR1 is SQVTM and CDR2 ANQGSEA. The CDR3 runs to 14 residues. V lost 6 bases and J lost 2; bases outside the gene matches: 9. The CDR3 sequence: CSVGRGTENTEAFF. CDR3 sequence (DNA): TGCAGCGTGGGCCGAGGGACAGAAAACACTGAAGCTTTCTTT.

This chain links TRBV5-1 with TRBJ1-2, with D perhaps TRBD1 (6 bases). The CDR3 runs 14 residues. The V end lost 0 bases, the J end lost 7 bases, and 13 bases lay between the germline ends. Germline V gene lookup returns CDR1 SGHRS and CDR2 YFSETQ. CDR3 sequence (DNA): TGCGCCAGCAGCTTGGAAGGGGGGGCGCTTGGCTACACCTTC. Protein: CASSLEGGALGYTF.

The V gene is TRBV4-2, the J gene TRBJ1-2, with D tentatively TRBD1 (5 bases). This CDR3 comprises 16 residues. Germline V CDR1 and CDR2: LGHNA, YNFKEQ. Trimming stripped 1 base from V and 0 bases from J, with 12 bases between. This chain's CDR3 is CASSQGPQDTNYGYTF. Written as DNA, the CDR3 is TGTGCCAGCAGCCAAGGTCCCCAGGACACTAACTATGGCTACACCTTC.

The V and J genes are TRBV19 and TRBJ2-3; D gene uncertain. The CDR3 loop spans 14 amino acids. The ends were cut back, 4 bases at V and 0 bases at J, with 8 bases in the middle. Germline V gene sequence: CDR1 LNHDA, CDR2 SQIVND (reference sequence). The CDR3 DNA reads as TGTGCCAGTAGTACCTTTGTTAGCACAGATACGCAGTATTTT. Encoded protein: CASSTFVSTDTQYF.

CDR3 sequence: CASSEPTGGNTEAFF. The CDR3 bases are TGTGCCAGCAGTGAACCGACAGGGGGGAACACTGAAGCTTTCTTT. V and J are TRBV25-1 and TRBJ1-1; 9 bases agree with TRBD1. The CDR3 totals 15 residues. J was trimmed by 1 base and V by 2 bases; bases with no gene match: 2. CDR1 MGHDK and CDR2 SYGVNS come from the germline V gene.

This rearrangement joins TRBV6-6 to TRBJ2-1; 10 bases are a match to TRBD1. There are 15 residues in the CDR3. V lost 5 bases, J lost 6 bases, and 7 bases stayed unmatched. Germline lookup yields CDR1 MNHNY and CDR2 SVGAGI (reference sequence). The CDR3: CASSAGQGGGNEQFF. The DNA of the CDR3 is TGTGCCAGCAGTGCCGGACAGGGGGGAGGCAATGAGCAGTTCTTC.

V usage is TRBV7-2 and J usage is TRBJ2-7, with TRBD2 matching over 12 bases. Germline trimming cut 5 bases from V and 6 bases from J; bases unmatched to any gene: 11. CDR1 is SGHTA, CDR2 FQGNSA, per germline. The CDR3 is 16 residues long. CDR3 residues: CASSLGFRLAGAEQYF. The CDR3 region has the DNA TGTGCCAGCAGCCTGGGCTTTAGACTAGCGGGAGCCGAGCAGTACTTC.

The genes are TRBV9 and TRBJ2-7; possible D gene TRBD2, 6 bases. Between the trimmed V and J ends, which lost 0 bases and 8 bases, there was a span of 24 bases. The CDR3 consists of 17 residues. The germline V gene encodes CDR1 SGDLS and CDR2 YYNGEE. The CDR3 loop is CASSVDQGGGSRVKQYF. CDR3 nucleotides: TGTGCCAGCAGCGTAGATCAAGGTGGAGGGAGCCGTGTTAAGCAGTACTTC.

The CDR3 DNA is TGTGCCAGCAGTGTGACAGGGGGCTCTGGAAACACCATATATTTT. Protein: CASSVTGGSGNTIYF. V usage is TRBV25-1 and J usage is TRBJ1-3, with TRBD1 matching over 9 bases. CDR1 and CDR2 from the germline V gene are MGHDK and SYGVNS. V was pared by 4 bases and J by 0 bases, with 1 base of the junction left unmatched. This CDR3 comprises 15 residues. Variable domain in full (rest from reference TRBV25-1 and TRBJ1-3): EADIYQTPRYLVIGTGKKITLECSQTMGHDKMYWYQQDPGMELHLIHYSYGVNSTEKGDLSSESTVSRIRTEHFPLTLESARPSHTSQYLCASSVTGGSGNTIYFGEGSWLTVV.

The chain's CDR3 is CAISSTSGVAEKLFF. The CDR3 coding sequence is TGTGCCATCAGTTCAACGTCAGGGGTGGCGGAAAAACTGTTTTTT. The J gene is TRBJ1-4, the V gene TRBV10-3; D is perhaps TRBD1 (6 bases). Germline V CDR1 and CDR2: ENHRY, SYGVKD. V lost 5 bases and J 8 bases, leaving 18 bases between the germline ends. CDR3 length: 15 residues.

This clone came up a few times. The rearrangement uses TRBV27 and TRBJ2-1; 7 bases match TRBD2. The CDR3 has 14 amino acids. The germline V gene encodes CDR1 MNHEY and CDR2 SMNVEV (reference sequence). J was trimmed by 5 bases and V by 5 bases; bases with no gene match: 6. The CDR3 coding sequence is TGTGCCAGCAGTCCAACGGGACTAAACAATGAGCAGTTCTTC. Encoded protein: CASSPTGLNNEQFF.

The chain recombines TRBV6-5 with TRBJ2-5; 8 nucleotides align to TRBD2. The CDR3 sequence is 14 residues long. From germline, CDR1 is MNHEY and CDR2 SVGAGI. V lost 10 bases, J lost 7 bases, and 14 bases stayed unmatched. The CDR3 loop is CATYPGGGRRTQYF. DNA for the CDR3: TGTGCCACCTACCCTGGCGGGGGGCGGCGGACCCAGTACTTC.

This sequence joins TRBV4-2 and TRBJ2-3; unclear D gene. The CDR3 covers 15 residues. Germline CDR1 is LGHNA and CDR2 is YNFKEQ. V was shortened by 4 bases and J by 0 bases, with 11 bases between the two germline ends. The CDR3 protein is CASSLTLKSTDTQYF. CDR3 nucleotides: TGTGCCAGCAGCCTGACACTTAAGAGCACAGATACGCAGTATTTT.